The source of this T cell receptor (beta chain) is a study of T cell clonotyping in hematopoietic cell transplantation. The assay was immunoSEQ multiplex PCR, and TCRdb's table has in-frame clones only and misses some. Found here are fewer than 25,000 clones, 65% to 85% of them singletons; the top ten hold about 15%. Worth noting for this clone: Its specificity is not known.

Points from the study as a whole: Recipient TCR diversity dropped after transplant; expanded clonotypes rose from day 30 to 180. CD4 and CD8 repertoire contributions could not be separated without sorting. Few recipient clonotypes overlapped donors; over 95% were de novo at given depth. Graft donor and pretransplant recipient Inverse Simpson Index values predicted broader posttransplant TCR diversity.

Trimming took 5 bases from V and 2 from J; bases not matched to a gene: 10. The germline V gene encodes CDR1 PRHDT and CDR2 FYEKMQ (reference sequence). There are 16 residues in the CDR3. The receptor was derived from a man aged 55 to 69 in good health. Some clones in this sample may be carry-over from other donors' samples. The sequencing sample was made of peripheral blood mononuclear cells. The chain uses TRBV13 and TRBJ2-5; 8 bases line up with TRBD2. The CDR3 coding sequence is TGTGCCAGCAGCCCCGGCTGGCGGGGGGAACAAGAGACCCAGTACTTC. Translating it yields CASSPGWRGEQETQYF. Complete variable domain (other parts from reference TRBV13 and TRBJ2-5): AAGVIQSPRHLIKEKRETATLKCYPIPRHDTVYWYQQGPGQDPQFLISFYEKMQSDKGSIPDRFSAQQFSDYHSELNMSSLELGDSALYFCASSPGWRGEQETQYFGPGTRLLVL.